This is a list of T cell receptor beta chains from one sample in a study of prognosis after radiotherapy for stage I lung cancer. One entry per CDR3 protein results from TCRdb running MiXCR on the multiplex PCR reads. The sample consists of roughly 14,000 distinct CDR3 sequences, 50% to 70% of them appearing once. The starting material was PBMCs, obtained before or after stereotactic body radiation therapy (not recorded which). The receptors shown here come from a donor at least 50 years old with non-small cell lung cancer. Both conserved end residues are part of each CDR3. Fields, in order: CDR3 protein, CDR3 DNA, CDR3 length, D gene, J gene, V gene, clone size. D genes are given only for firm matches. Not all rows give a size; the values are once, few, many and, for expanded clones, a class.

CDR3 protein: CASSPAGQETQYF; CDR3 DNA: TGTGCCAGCAGCCCTGCGGGGCAAGAGACCCAGTACTTC; CDR3 length: 13; D gene: NA; J gene: TRBJ2-5; V gene: TRBV28; clone size: many
CDR3 protein: CASRLSSWGRADNEQFF; CDR3 DNA: TGCGCCAGCAGATTAAGCTCATGGGGGAGGGCCGATAATGAGCAGTTCTTC; CDR3 length: 17; D gene: TRBD2; J gene: TRBJ2-1; V gene: TRBV7-6; clone size: NA
CDR3 protein: CASSVESSSGANVLTF; CDR3 DNA: TGTGCCAGCAGCGTAGAGTCCTCCTCTGGGGCCAACGTCCTGACTTTC; CDR3 length: 16; D gene: NA; J gene: TRBJ2-6; V gene: TRBV9; clone size: many
CDR3 protein: CAIRGNTEAFF; CDR3 DNA: TGTGCCATCAGGGGGAATACTGAAGCTTTCTTT; CDR3 length: 11; D gene: NA; J gene: TRBJ1-1; V gene: TRBV10-3; clone size: many
CDR3 protein: CATRATGDHYGYTF; CDR3 DNA: TGTGCCACCAGGGCGACAGGGGACCACTATGGCTACACCTTC; CDR3 length: 14; D gene: TRBD1; J gene: TRBJ1-2; V gene: TRBV24-1; clone size: NA
CDR3 protein: CASSQDTAGGPPYEQYF; CDR3 DNA: TGTGCCAGCAGCCAAGATACGGCGGGAGGGCCGCCCTACGAGCAGTACTTC; CDR3 length: 17; D gene: TRBD2; J gene: TRBJ2-7; V gene: TRBV14; clone size: NA
CDR3 protein: CASSRQGGTEAFF; CDR3 DNA: TGTGCCAGCTCACGACAGGGAGGCACTGAAGCTTTCTTT; CDR3 length: 13; D gene: TRBD1; J gene: TRBJ1-1; V gene: TRBV18; clone size: many
CDR3 protein: CASSPQTGANVLTF; CDR3 DNA: TGTGCCAGCAGCCCGCAGACTGGGGCCAACGTCCTGACTTTC; CDR3 length: 14; D gene: NA; J gene: TRBJ2-6; V gene: TRBV3-1; clone size: few
CDR3 protein: CASSTGTGNTDTQYF; CDR3 DNA: TGCGCCAGCAGCACCGGGACAGGGAACACAGATACGCAGTATTTT; CDR3 length: 15; D gene: TRBD1; J gene: TRBJ2-3; V gene: TRBV5-1; clone size: once
CDR3 protein: CASSDSTVGTSGWGTGELFF; CDR3 DNA: TGTGCCAGCAGTGACAGCACGGTCGGGACTAGCGGGTGGGGCACCGGGGAGCTGTTTTTT; CDR3 length: 20; D gene: TRBD2; J gene: TRBJ2-2; V gene: TRBV6-4; clone size: many
CDR3 protein: CASRRDPGAGELFF; CDR3 DNA: TGTGCCAGCAGGCGAGACCCTGGGGCCGGGGAGCTGTTTTTT; CDR3 length: 14; D gene: NA; J gene: TRBJ2-2; V gene: TRBV7-6; clone size: many
CDR3 protein: CASSLVGRADTGELFF; CDR3 DNA: TGTGCCAGCAGCTTAGTGGGTAGGGCGGACACCGGGGAGCTGTTTTTT; CDR3 length: 16; D gene: NA; J gene: TRBJ2-2; V gene: TRBV7-2; clone size: NA
CDR3 protein: CASSSMTDEQYF; CDR3 DNA: TGTGCCAGCAGCTCAATGACGGACGAGCAGTACTTC; CDR3 length: 12; D gene: NA; J gene: TRBJ2-7; V gene: TRBV11-3; clone size: NA
CDR3 protein: CASSVEGDRAEKLFF; CDR3 DNA: TGTGCCAGCAGCGTAGAGGGAGACAGGGCCGAAAAACTGTTTTTT; CDR3 length: 15; D gene: TRBD1; J gene: TRBJ1-4; V gene: TRBV9; clone size: many
CDR3 protein: CASSLQAGTYEQYF; CDR3 DNA: TGTGCCAGCAGCTTACAGGCAGGGACCTACGAGCAGTACTTC; CDR3 length: 14; D gene: NA; J gene: TRBJ2-7; V gene: TRBV13; clone size: NA
CDR3 protein: CASSQEVTGREQYF; CDR3 DNA: TGTGCCAGCAGCCAAGAAGTAACCGGTCGCGAGCAGTACTTC; CDR3 length: 14; D gene: NA; J gene: TRBJ2-7; V gene: TRBV4-2; clone size: NA
CDR3 protein: CSAITWKGISYEQYF; CDR3 DNA: TGCAGTGCTATTACGTGGAAGGGAATTTCCTACGAGCAGTACTTC; CDR3 length: 15; D gene: NA; J gene: TRBJ2-7; V gene: TRBV20-1; clone size: NA
CDR3 protein: CASIWPREGLSGEQFF; CDR3 DNA: TGTGCCAGCATTTGGCCGCGGGAGGGCCTTAGTGGTGAGCAGTTCTTC; CDR3 length: 16; D gene: TRBD2; J gene: TRBJ2-1; V gene: TRBV5-6; clone size: NA
CDR3 protein: CASSYSPSGCPKTQYF; CDR3 DNA: TGTGCCAGCAGTTACTCACCCTCGGGATGTCCAAAGACCCAGTACTTT; CDR3 length: 16; D gene: NA; J gene: TRBJ2-5; V gene: TRBV6-5; clone size: NA
CDR3 protein: CASSPQSGGDQPQHF; CDR3 DNA: TGTGCCAGCAGCCCCCAGTCAGGGGGTGACCAGCCCCAGCATTTT; CDR3 length: 15; D gene: TRBD1; J gene: TRBJ1-5; V gene: TRBV27; clone size: NA
CDR3 protein: CASSGGGRETQYF; CDR3 DNA: TGTGCCAGCAGCGGGGGGGGTAGGGAGACCCAGTACTTC; CDR3 length: 13; D gene: TRBD2; J gene: TRBJ2-5; V gene: TRBV7-2; clone size: many
CDR3 protein: CASSLVGDNGELFF; CDR3 DNA: TGTGCCAGCAGCTTAGTTGGGGATAACGGGGAGCTGTTTTTT; CDR3 length: 14; D gene: NA; J gene: TRBJ2-2; V gene: TRBV11-2; clone size: NA
CDR3 protein: CASSWTSAYEQYF; CDR3 DNA: TGTGCCAGCAGTTGGACTAGCGCCTACGAGCAGTACTTC; CDR3 length: 13; D gene: TRBD2; J gene: TRBJ2-7; V gene: TRBV6-9; clone size: medium-sized
CDR3 protein: CASSEGTGGARGYTF; CDR3 DNA: TGTGCCAGCAGTGAAGGGACAGGGGGCGCGCGAGGCTACACCTTC; CDR3 length: 15; D gene: TRBD1; J gene: TRBJ1-2; V gene: TRBV2; clone size: many
CDR3 protein: CASSPGPDTDTQYF; CDR3 DNA: TGCGCCAGCAGCCCGGGACCGGACACAGATACGCAGTATTTT; CDR3 length: 14; D gene: NA; J gene: TRBJ2-3; V gene: TRBV4-3; clone size: many
CDR3 protein: CASSVMTGLGTVANVLTF; CDR3 DNA: TGTGCCAGTAGTGTGATGACAGGGTTAGGAACTGTGGCCAACGTCCTGACTTTC; CDR3 length: 18; D gene: TRBD1; J gene: TRBJ2-6; V gene: TRBV6-2/TRBV6-3; clone size: NA
CDR3 protein: CASSASGCGFYEQYF; CDR3 DNA: TGTGCCAGCAGTGCCTCGGGGTGCGGCTTCTACGAGCAGTACTTC; CDR3 length: 15; D gene: NA; J gene: TRBJ2-7; V gene: TRBV6-2/TRBV6-3; clone size: NA
CDR3 protein: CASSLLGQSYYEQYF; CDR3 DNA: TGTGCCAGCAGTTTATTGGGGCAGAGTTACTACGAGCAGTACTTC; CDR3 length: 15; D gene: NA; J gene: TRBJ2-7; V gene: TRBV28; clone size: medium-sized
CDR3 protein: CASGTGVYEQYF; CDR3 DNA: TGTGCCAGCGGGACAGGGGTTTACGAGCAGTACTTC; CDR3 length: 12; D gene: TRBD1; J gene: TRBJ2-7; V gene: TRBV28; clone size: NA
CDR3 protein: CASSSTENTVAFF; CDR3 DNA: TGTGCCAGCAGTAGCACGGAGAACACTGTAGCTTTCTTT; CDR3 length: 13; D gene: NA; J gene: TRBJ1-1; V gene: TRBV6-1; clone size: NA
CDR3 protein: CASSSQGSVGGYTF; CDR3 DNA: TGTGCCAGCAGCTCACAGGGTTCTGTCGGTGGCTACACCTTC; CDR3 length: 14; D gene: NA; J gene: TRBJ1-2; V gene: TRBV3-1; clone size: NA
CDR3 protein: CASRTGTGGGNTEAFF; CDR3 DNA: TGTGCCAGCAGAACCGGGACAGGGGGCGGAAACACTGAAGCTTTCTTT; CDR3 length: 16; D gene: TRBD1; J gene: TRBJ1-1; V gene: TRBV6-2/TRBV6-3; clone size: NA
CDR3 protein: CASSRGHYEQYF; CDR3 DNA: TGTGCCAGCAGCCGGGGGCACTACGAGCAGTACTTC; CDR3 length: 12; D gene: NA; J gene: TRBJ2-7; V gene: TRBV3-1; clone size: NA
CDR3 protein: CASSLDWGERTQYF; CDR3 DNA: TGTGCCAGCAGTCTGGACTGGGGAGAGAGGACGCAGTATTTT; CDR3 length: 14; D gene: NA; J gene: TRBJ2-3; V gene: TRBV7-2; clone size: many
CDR3 protein: CASSRQGATGELFF; CDR3 DNA: TGTGCCAGCAGCAGACAGGGGGCCACCGGGGAGCTGTTTTTT; CDR3 length: 14; D gene: TRBD1; J gene: TRBJ2-2; V gene: TRBV2; clone size: medium-sized
CDR3 protein: CASSKPCPSNHPQHF; CDR3 DNA: TGTGCCAGCAGTAAACCGTGCCCTAGCAATCATCCCCAGCATTTT; CDR3 length: 15; D gene: NA; J gene: TRBJ1-5; V gene: TRBV12-3/TRBV12-4; clone size: NA
CDR3 protein: CATSGTTGTSNTGELFF; CDR3 DNA: TGTGCCACCAGTGGAACAACCGGGACGTCGAACACCGGGGAGCTGTTTTTT; CDR3 length: 17; D gene: NA; J gene: TRBJ2-2; V gene: TRBV24-1; clone size: NA
CDR3 protein: CASSPVCGTGELFF; CDR3 DNA: TGTGCCAGCAGCCCCGTTTGTGGCACCGGGGAGCTGTTTTTT; CDR3 length: 14; D gene: NA; J gene: TRBJ2-2; V gene: TRBV27; clone size: NA
CDR3 protein: CASSYPGAGDYGYTF; CDR3 DNA: TGTGCCAGCAGTTATCCGGGCGCAGGAGACTATGGCTACACCTTC; CDR3 length: 15; D gene: NA; J gene: TRBJ1-2; V gene: TRBV6-5; clone size: NA
CDR3 protein: CASRPTGTWQYF; CDR3 DNA: TGTGCCAGCAGACCCACAGGGACATGGCAGTACTTC; CDR3 length: 12; D gene: NA; J gene: TRBJ2-7; V gene: TRBV28; clone size: NA
CDR3 protein: CASSVDLYNEQFF; CDR3 DNA: TGTGCCAGCAGCGTAGACTTATACAATGAGCAGTTCTTC; CDR3 length: 13; D gene: NA; J gene: TRBJ2-1; V gene: TRBV9; clone size: many
CDR3 protein: CASSPVQGWAFF; CDR3 DNA: TGTGCCAGCAGCCCGGTTCAGGGATGGGCTTTCTTT; CDR3 length: 12; D gene: NA; J gene: TRBJ1-1; V gene: TRBV9; clone size: NA
CDR3 protein: CASSPPLRPNEKLFF; CDR3 DNA: TGTGCCAGCTCACCACCATTACGGCCTAATGAAAAACTGTTTTTT; CDR3 length: 15; D gene: NA; J gene: TRBJ1-4; V gene: TRBV18; clone size: many
CDR3 protein: CASSLSQGSHEQYF; CDR3 DNA: TGCGCCAGCAGTCTGTCACAGGGGAGCCACGAGCAGTACTTC; CDR3 length: 14; D gene: TRBD1; J gene: TRBJ2-7; V gene: TRBV5-1; clone size: medium-sized
CDR3 protein: CASSPESGRVEQYF; CDR3 DNA: TGTGCCAGCAGCCCAGAGAGCGGGAGGGTCGAGCAGTACTTC; CDR3 length: 14; D gene: TRBD2; J gene: TRBJ2-7; V gene: TRBV11-2; clone size: NA
CDR3 protein: CASGMRSHGYTF; CDR3 DNA: TGTGCCAGCGGAATGAGAAGTCATGGCTACACCTTC; CDR3 length: 12; D gene: NA; J gene: TRBJ1-2; V gene: TRBV2; clone size: once
CDR3 protein: CASSGQGEFQPQHF; CDR3 DNA: TGTGCCAGCAGTGGCCAGGGGGAATTTCAGCCCCAGCATTTT; CDR3 length: 14; D gene: TRBD1; J gene: TRBJ1-5; V gene: TRBV6-2/TRBV6-3; clone size: NA